What follows are 8 T cell receptor beta chains derived from one specimen sequenced in a study of prognosis after radiotherapy for stage I lung cancer. Two-round multiplex PCR amplified TCR beta CDR3 from genomic DNA. Primers were specific to each TRBV and TRBJ gene in first-round PCR. Via MiXCR, TCRdb re-called the multiplex PCR reads, giving one row per CDR3 protein. The sample contains 12,000 to 15,000 distinct CDR3 sequences, approximately 55% of which appear only once. The source was PBMCs, collected before or after stereotactic body radiation therapy (not recorded which). The receptors stem from a donor over 45 with non-small cell lung cancer.

The table lists this clonotype with many counts. V is TRBV12-3 or TRBV12-4 and J is TRBJ1-5, with 8 bases lining up with TRBD1. The CDR3 has 14 amino acids. With V trimmed by 2 bases and J by 7 bases, 4 bases remained unmatched. The chain's CDR3 is CASSLRQGNQPQHF. CDR3 coding DNA: TGTGCCAGCAGTTTAAGACAGGGGAACCAGCCCCAGCATTTT.

The chain employs TRBV11-3 and TRBJ2-7; 7 bases agree with TRBD2. The germline V gene has CDR1 SGHNT and CDR2 YENEEA. The V segment lost 5 bases and the J segment 2 bases; nucleotides outside the gene matches: 9. The CDR3 contains 15 residues. The CDR3 region has the DNA TGTGCCAGCAGCCCCTGGACTAGTTTCACCTACGAGCAGTACTTC. This encodes CASSPWTSFTYEQYF.

The chain recombines TRBV5-1 with TRBJ1-2, with 8 bases aligning to TRBD1. This CDR3 has 15 residues. V was pared by 0 bases and J by 1 base, with 2 bases of the junction left unmatched. CDR1 SGHRS and CDR2 YFSETQ come from the germline V gene. The CDR3, as DNA: TGCGCCAGCAGCTTGGCGACAGGGGATAACTATGGCTACACCTTC. Encoded protein: CASSLATGDNYGYTF.

This clonotype was detected ten times or more. The chain employs TRBV14 and TRBJ2-7; 8 bases agree with TRBD2. V lost 3 bases, J lost 0 bases, and 10 bases stayed unmatched. Germline CDR1 reads SGHDN; CDR2 reads FVKESK. The CDR3 spans 17 residues. CDR3 sequence (DNA): TGTGCCAGCAGCCATTGGGCTAGCGGGTATAGCTCCTACGAGCAGTACTTC. Amino acids: CASSHWASGYSSYEQYF.

This clonotype appeared many times. J is TRBJ2-1 and V is TRBV4-1; D gene uncertain. Germline values: CDR1 MGHRA, CDR2 YSYEKL. The CDR3 has 13 amino acids. V was trimmed by 0 bases and J by 13 bases, leaving 13 bases between them. The CDR3, as DNA: TGCGCCAGCAGCCAAGAGGTACAATACACCCAGTTCTTC. It is translated as CASSQEVQYTQFF.

This clonotype occurred many times. The chain carries TRBV5-1 and TRBJ1-1, with D uncertain. Germline CDR1 reads SGHRS; CDR2 reads YFSETQ. The CDR3 is made up of 17 amino acids. V was clipped by 6 bases and J by 3 bases, with 24 bases between them. The CDR3 protein is CASIEGFSETSDTEAFF. In DNA, the CDR3 is TGCGCCAGCATAGAAGGATTTAGCGAGACTTCGGACACTGAAGCTTTCTTT. Drawing the rest from reference TRBV5-1 and TRBJ1-1, the complete variable domain is KAGVTQTPRYLIKTRGQQVTLSCSPISGHRSVSWYQQTPGQGLQFLFEYFSETQRNKGNFPGRFSGRQFSNSRSEMNVSTLELGDSALYLCASIEGFSETSDTEAFFGQGTRLTVV.

The CDR3 protein is CASSLETGDLYEQYF. CDR3 DNA sequence: TGCGCCAGCAGCTTGGAGACAGGGGACTTATACGAGCAGTACTTC. The genes are TRBV5-1 and TRBJ2-7, with 8 bases identical to TRBD1. Germline V gives CDR1 SGHRS, CDR2 YFSETQ. This CDR3 spans 15 amino acids. With V trimmed by 0 bases and J by 4 bases, 6 bases remained unmatched.

This clonotype ranks as medium-sized (0.01 to 0.1%). V gene TRBV28 combines with J gene TRBJ2-3; D gene uncertain. CDR3 length: 15 residues. Germline CDR1 MDHEN, CDR2 SYDVKM. Deletions cut 3 bases from V and 7 bases from J, with 17 bases between. CDR3 region: CASSLISSGAYTQYF. As DNA, the CDR3 is TGTGCCAGCAGTTTGATTAGTAGTGGAGCTTATACGCAGTATTTT. Supplemented by reference TRBV28 and TRBJ2-3, the full variable domain reads DVKVTQSSRYLVKRTGEKVFLECVQDMDHENMFWYRQDPGLGLRLIYFSYDVKMKEKGDIPEGYSVSREKKERFSLILESASTNQTSMYLCASSLISSGAYTQYFGPGTRLTVL.